Presented here are 3 T cell receptor delta chains from one specimen sequenced in a study of gamma-delta T cells after stem cell transplantation. TCRdb reprocessed the RT-PCR reads through CATT. This table has roughly 1,900 delta-chain clones, more than 15% appearing once. The sequenced sample was gamma-delta T cells. These receptors were obtained from a human donor. It is not recorded whose cells these are; they may come from a transplant donor.

A word on this clone: This is likely an artifact of a read error, given a far larger clone one base away. Different DNA sequences within this sample yield the same CDR3. The genes are TRDV2 and TRDJ3; 10 bases line up with TRDD3. CDR1 GEAIGNYY and CDR2 EKD come from the germline V gene. CDR3 length: 21 residues. CDR3 amino acids: CACDTIGNWGMNDWDTRQMFF. DNA for the CDR3: TGTGCCTGTGACACAATCGGTAACTGGGGGATGAATGACTGGGACACCCGCCAGATGTTTTTC.

The J gene is TRDJ1, the V gene TRDV2; TRDD3 aligns across 11 bases. This CDR3 has 16 residues. The V gene's germline CDR1 is GEAIGNYY and CDR2 EKD. The J segment lost 3 bases and the V segment lost 0 bases, leaving 5 bases of the junction unmatched. In DNA form, the CDR3 reads TGTGCCTGTGACACCGTGGGGGATACGGCCGCCGATAAACTCATCTTT. It is translated as CACDTVGDTAADKLIF.

This clone came up a few times. The V call is TRDV2, the J call TRDJ1, with 12 bases that match TRDD3. There are 17 residues in the CDR3. Germline V gene data show CDR1 as GEAIGNYY and CDR2 as EKD. V was clipped by 0 bases and J by 0 bases; unmatched bases: 4. The CDR3 nucleotides are TGTGCCTGTGACACCTTACTGGGGGATACTTACACCGATAAACTCATCTTT. The encoded protein is CACDTLLGDTYTDKLIF.